This T cell receptor (beta chain) is drawn from a study of chemoradiotherapy in HPV16-positive cancers. Whole-study context: Candidate HPV-specific clones and shared TCR motifs came from a couple of HPV16-positive patients.

Broader study findings: HPV-specific T cells were functionally defined from only a couple of HPV16-positive patients.

Points on this clone: No antigen is known for it.

CDR3 size: 15 residues. CDR1 and CDR2 from the germline V gene are SGHKS and YYEKEE (reference sequence). With V trimmed by 1 base and J by 5 bases, 6 bases remained unmatched. Samples were taken several times over chemoradiotherapy. Clones were sequenced by immunoSEQ multiplex PCR, and TCRdb holds only the in-frame ones, with some missing. This sample carries some 860 clones, about three quarters of them seen once, and the ten largest clones take approximately 14%. The chain joins TRBV5-5 to TRBJ2-1, with TRBD2 matching over 7 bases. The receptor was isolated from a human donor with HPV-associated anogenital cancer. The source material was tumor tissue, sampled from a patient who underwent chemoradiotherapy. The CDR3 nucleotides are TGTGCCAGCAGCTTGTTCCTAGCGGCTAACAATGAGCAGTTCTTC. It yields the protein CASSLFLAANNEQFF.